This T cell receptor (beta chain) was recovered during a study of beta chain features in type 1 diabetes. Background on the study: Healthy donors and patients showed comparable age, gender and cell yields.

Every isolated RNA sample was fully reverse transcribed, so sequencing captured expressed TCRB transcripts. Sequenced by immunoSEQ multiplex PCR; TCRdb stores in-frame clones only, minus some. The repertoire consists of about 340,000 clones, with roughly 8% occurring once and the leading ten covering 0.44%. Overall study findings and caveats: A possible short-template PCR bias applies equally to patients and controls. Within the patient group, naive, central memory and Treg TCRB repertoires appeared more similar to each other than within healthy donors.

The ends were cut back, 5 bases at V and 4 bases at J, with 17 bases in the middle. Germline lookup yields CDR1 LNHDA and CDR2 SQIVND (reference sequence). CDR3 length: 15 amino acids. Each population that was sorted was more than 95% pure. On this clone itself: Its antigen is unidentified.

The sample comprised central memory CD4+ T cells from blood. The chain carries TRBV19 and TRBJ2-5; D not certain. The sequence was obtained from a young woman in good health. The CDR3 protein is CASSSILVRGETQYF. CDR3 coding DNA: TGTGCCAGTAGTTCAATACTCGTACGCGGAGAGACCCAGTACTTC.